This record concerns one T cell receptor (beta chain) sequence. This sample was taken from a study of cytomegalovirus exposure and HLA in healthy donors. Use of 60 Vbeta and 13 Jbeta primers characterized the PCR. The protocol was immunoSEQ multiplex PCR, while the TCRdb copy is restricted to in-frame clones and leaves out a portion. Of tens of thousands of clones listed, roughly 79% were seen once; the top ten hold around 1.5%. Germline CDR1 and CDR2: SGHVS and FQNEAQ. This CDR3 comprises 17 residues. Trimming took 1 base from V and 8 from J; bases not matched to a gene: 8. The sample consisted of PBMCs. The source of this sequence is a man aged 35 to 55 in good health and CMV-seronegative. The genes are TRBV7-8 and TRBJ2-4; 13 positions match TRBD2. CDR3 in amino acids: CASSLGTSGGLGDIQYF. CDR3 DNA sequence: TGTGCCAGCAGCTTAGGGACTAGCGGGGGACTGGGAGACATTCAGTACTTC. The full variable domain, its missing parts supplied by reference TRBV7-8 and TRBJ2-4, is GAGVSQSPRYKVAKRGQDVALRCDPISGHVSLFWYQQALGQGPEFLTYFQNEAQLDKSGLPSDRFFAERPEGSVSTLKIQRTQQEDSAVYLCASSLGTSGGLGDIQYFGAGTRLSVL.